This T cell receptor (beta chain) was observed in a study of T-cell memory formation after mild COVID-19. Across the study: Most TCR clusters belonged to a single donor.

Trimming cost V 5 bases and J 3 bases, with 11 bases left between them. This CDR3 spans 13 amino acids. Germline V lookup: CDR1 SEHNR, CDR2 FQNEAQ (reference sequence). TCRdb used MiXCR to reprocess the 5' RACE reads, holding one entry per CDR3 protein. Of 550,000 to 700,000 distinct CDR3 sequences listed, 17% are singletons. This clonotype was seen at least ten times. The specimen sequenced was PBMCs or a T cell subset sorted from them (not recorded which). This receptor was obtained from an adult woman who had mild COVID-19 (a few samples of this study predate the infection). Cell type and time point are not known. The chain combines TRBV7-9 with TRBJ2-7, with D possibly being TRBD2 (5 bases). The CDR3, as DNA: TGTGCCAGCAGCGAGTCCGCGGGCTACGAGCAGTACTTC. This encodes CASSESAGYEQYF.